This T cell receptor (beta chain) is drawn from a study of identical twins. CDR1 and CDR2 from the germline V gene are SGHVS and FNYEAQ. CDR3 length: 15 residues. V lost 2 bases and J 2 bases, leaving 12 bases between the germline ends. Template switching added a universal primer site, and cDNA bore unique molecular identifiers. TCRdb analysed the 5' RACE reads with MiXCR anew, one entry per CDR3 protein. This sample has 510,000 or so distinct CDR3 sequences; roughly 15% occur once, and the top ten carry roughly 0.43%. Details on this clonotype: Its specificity is not known.

Findings and limits, study-wide: Less excess twin sharing appeared in beta out-of-frame sequences.

These data are also associated with another study on yellow fever vaccine responses in identical twins.

The sequenced sample was CD4+ T cells sorted from blood. The sequence derives from a woman aged 18-30 years in good health. The genes are TRBV7-6 and TRBJ1-1; tentatively, D is TRBD1 (6 bases). CDR3 residues: CASSLSGGLNTEAFF. The CDR3 DNA sequence: TGTGCCAGCAGCTTATCGGGGGGCCTTAACACTGAAGCTTTCTTT. The full variable domain, its missing parts supplied by reference TRBV7-6 and TRBJ1-1, is GAGVSQSPRYKVTKRGQDVALRCDPISGHVSLYWYRQALGQGPEFLTYFNYEAQQDKSGLPNDRFSAERPEGSISTLTIQRTEQRDSAMYRCASSLSGGLNTEAFFGQGTRLTVV.